What follows are 16 T cell receptor beta chains derived from one specimen sequenced in a study of OX40 agonist ivuxolimab in advanced cancers. Only in-frame clones appear in the TCRdb table, and some are missing; sequencing was by immunoSEQ multiplex PCR. The sample records 98,000 or so clones, roughly 91% being singletons. Sequenced here: CD4+ or CD8+ T cells sorted from blood, sampled in a trial of the OX40 agonist ivuxolimab. The origin of the receptors is an adult with an advanced solid tumor such as melanoma, head and neck, liver or kidney cancer.

The V and J genes are TRBV5-1 and TRBJ2-1; D uncertain. Germline V lookup: CDR1 SGHRS, CDR2 YFSETQ. V was pared by 0 bases and J by 4 bases, with 5 bases between. This CDR3 has 13 residues. The CDR3 DNA reads as TGCGCCAGCAGCTTGGTCGGGTACAATGAGCAGTTCTTC. This codes for CASSLVGYNEQFF.

The chain uses TRBV15 and TRBJ2-2; D remains unclear. The germline V gene has CDR1 LNHNV and CDR2 YYDKDF (reference sequence). The V and J ends lost 1 base and 7 bases respectively, with 7 bases between them. This CDR3 contains 13 residues. The DNA for the CDR3 is TGTGCCACCAGCAGAGGTCTGAGCGGGGAGCTGTTTTTT. It codes for CATSRGLSGELFF.

In the case of this clone: A read error may account for a junction end that differs from germline. The chain joins TRBV7-7 to TRBJ2-5; 8 positions agree with TRBD1. CDR3 length: 14 amino acids. The V gene's germline CDR1 is SSHAT and CDR2 FNYEAQ (reference sequence). The CDR3 reads CASSSGQVGETQYF. The DNA of the CDR3 is TGTGCTAGCAGCTCGGGACAGGTCGGGGAGACCCAGTACTTC.

V is TRBV19 and J is TRBJ1-5; TRBD1 aligns across 7 bases. V lost 7 bases, J lost 0 bases, and 6 bases stayed unmatched. The CDR3 spans 15 residues. CDR1 is LNHDA and CDR2 is SQIVND in the germline V gene (reference sequence). Here the CDR3 reads CASKTTGYSNQPQHF. DNA for the CDR3: TGTGCCAGTAAGACGACAGGGTATAGCAATCAGCCCCAGCATTTT.

The rearrangement links TRBV11-3 to TRBJ2-1; tentatively, D is TRBD1 or TRBD2 (5 bases each). Germline V CDR1 and CDR2: SGHNT, YENEEA. CDR3 length equals 13 residues. Trimming shortened V by 4 bases and J by 7 bases, and 11 bases separated the two germline ends. This CDR3 is CASSSIWGNEQFF. The CDR3, as DNA: TGTGCCAGCAGCTCCATCTGGGGGAATGAGCAGTTCTTC. Looking up the rest from reference TRBV11-3 and TRBJ2-1 gives the full variable domain: EAGVVQSPRYKIIEKKQPVAFWCNPISGHNTLYWYLQNLGQGPELLIRYENEEAVDDSQLPKDRFSAERLKGVDSTLKIQPAELGDSAVYLCASSSIWGNEQFFGPGTRLTVL.

The chain carries TRBV29-1 and TRBJ2-2; D is possibly TRBD1 (6 bases). Germline values: CDR1 SQVTM, CDR2 ANQGSEA. Trimming left V 5 bases short and J 7 bases short, with 14 bases between. The CDR3 length is 13 residues. The CDR3 loop is CSVRQGRGGELFF. The CDR3 bases are TGCAGCGTTCGCCAGGGGAGAGGCGGGGAGCTGTTTTTT.

This rearrangement joins TRBV19 to TRBJ2-2; 9 bases line up with TRBD1. The CDR3 length is 14 residues. The germline V gene has CDR1 LNHDA and CDR2 SQIVND (reference sequence). V shed 8 bases and J 14 bases; nucleotides not matched to a gene: 15. CDR3 amino acids: CASGHGTGFSYLFF. As DNA, the CDR3 is TGTGCCAGTGGTCACGGGACAGGGTTCTCCTACCTGTTTTTT.

The V gene is TRBV18, the J gene TRBJ2-2; D is perhaps TRBD1 or TRBD2 (6 bases each). The V and J ends lost 1 base and 6 bases respectively, with 12 bases between them. Germline CDR1 is KGHSH and CDR2 is LQKENI. The CDR3 loop spans 15 amino acids. The CDR3 nucleotides are TGTGCCAGCTCACCACAACAGGGAGGTTCCGGGGAGCTGTTTTTT. The encoded protein is CASSPQQGGSGELFF. The whole variable domain, remainder taken from reference TRBV18 and TRBJ2-2, is NAGVMQNPRHLVRRRGQEARLRCSPMKGHSHVYWYRQLPEEGLKFMVYLQKENIIDESGMPKERFSAEFPKEGPSILRIQQVVRGDSAAYFCASSPQQGGSGELFFGEGSRLTVL.

The chain links TRBV5-8 to TRBJ1-1; a weak D match, TRBD1 (6 bases). CDR1 is SGHTS and CDR2 is YDEGEE in the germline V gene. V was trimmed by 0 bases and J by 7 bases, leaving 16 bases between them. This CDR3 contains 15 residues. The CDR3 spells CASSLDNGGHDEAFF. The DNA for the CDR3 is TGTGCCAGCAGCTTGGATAACGGGGGGCACGATGAAGCTTTCTTT.

The chain combines TRBV5-1 with TRBJ2-3; 12 bases are shared with TRBD2. The CDR3 loop spans 17 amino acids. Looked up from germline, CDR1 is SGHRS and CDR2 is YFSETQ. Trimming cost V 4 bases and J 4 bases; bases outside gene matches: 10. The CDR3 sequence: CASSTVPGLAGSDTQYF. The CDR3 DNA follows: TGCGCCAGCAGCACCGTCCCCGGACTAGCGGGATCAGATACGCAGTATTTT.

The chain uses TRBV6-6 and TRBJ1-1, with a weak D call TRBD1 (5 bases). CDR1 MNHNY and CDR2 SVGAGI come from the germline V gene (reference sequence). The V end was cut by 10 bases, the J end by 5 bases, with 14 bases between. The CDR3 totals 12 residues. This CDR3 is CATRPGVTEAFF. The CDR3 DNA follows: TGTGCCACCCGCCCGGGGGTAACTGAAGCTTTCTTT.

V and J are TRBV5-1 and TRBJ2-7; the D is unclear. The CDR3 loop spans 13 amino acids. Germline V CDR1 and CDR2: SGHRS, YFSETQ. V was cut by 2 bases and J by 5 bases, with 11 bases left in between. CDR3 sequence: CASSFGNRNEQYF. In DNA form, the CDR3 reads TGCGCCAGCAGCTTTGGCAATAGGAACGAGCAGTACTTC.

The V gene is TRBV7-2, the J gene TRBJ2-5; D gene uncertain. V was cut by 5 bases and J by 6 bases, with 16 bases left in between. Germline values: CDR1 SGHTA, CDR2 FQGNSA. The CDR3 contains 14 residues. CDR3 DNA sequence: TGTGCCAGCAGCCCCAGCGAGTCGAAGAAGACCCAGTACTTC. Translation gives CASSPSESKKTQYF.

The V and J genes are TRBV6-1 and TRBJ1-3; the D is unclear. CDR3 size: 12 residues. The germline V gene encodes CDR1 MNHNS and CDR2 SASEGT. Trimming pared 3 bases from V and 6 bases from J, leaving 6 bases between. Here the CDR3 DNA reads TGTGCCAGCAGTGAGCGAGAAAACACCATATATTTT. It codes for CASSERENTIYF.

V and J are TRBV28 and TRBJ2-3; 8 nucleotides match TRBD2. The CDR3 has 13 residues. Losses at the gene ends were 7 bases for V and 2 bases for J; bases not matched to a gene: 2. Per germline, CDR1 MDHEN and CDR2 SYDVKM. The CDR3 protein is CASKAGVTDTQYF. In DNA, the CDR3 is TGTGCCAGCAAAGCGGGAGTCACAGATACGCAGTATTTT.

The chain is built from TRBV27 and TRBJ1-1; TRBD1 is a possible D gene (5 bases). This CDR3 has 18 residues. V dropped 10 bases and J dropped 0 bases, with 27 bases sitting between them. Germline-derived CDR1 and CDR2 are MNHEY and SMNVEV (reference sequence). The CDR3 is CATSPEGPSFGVNTEAFF. CDR3 nucleotides: TGTGCCACCTCGCCGGAGGGACCCTCCTTTGGGGTGAACACTGAAGCTTTCTTT.